This TCR beta chain was identified during a study of shared clonotypes between healthy human individuals. The data were produced by immunoSEQ multiplex PCR, yet TCRdb's version contains in-frame clones alone and is incomplete. The sample holds some 490,000 clones, 70% to 85% seen once. The table lists this clone with many counts. The sequence came from a woman between 35 and 50 years old in good health. Some clones in this sample may be carry-over from other donors' samples. Sequencing was performed on PBMCs.

CDR3 loop: CASSEGQGSTEAFF. The CDR3 DNA reads TGCGCCAGCTCCGAGGGACAGGGGAGCACTGAAGCTTTCTTT. The J gene is TRBJ1-1, the V gene TRBV5-1, with 10 bases matching TRBD1. Germline V gives CDR1 SGHRS, CDR2 YFSETQ. This CDR3 is 14 amino acids long. J lost 4 bases, V lost 7 bases, and 7 bases had no gene match.